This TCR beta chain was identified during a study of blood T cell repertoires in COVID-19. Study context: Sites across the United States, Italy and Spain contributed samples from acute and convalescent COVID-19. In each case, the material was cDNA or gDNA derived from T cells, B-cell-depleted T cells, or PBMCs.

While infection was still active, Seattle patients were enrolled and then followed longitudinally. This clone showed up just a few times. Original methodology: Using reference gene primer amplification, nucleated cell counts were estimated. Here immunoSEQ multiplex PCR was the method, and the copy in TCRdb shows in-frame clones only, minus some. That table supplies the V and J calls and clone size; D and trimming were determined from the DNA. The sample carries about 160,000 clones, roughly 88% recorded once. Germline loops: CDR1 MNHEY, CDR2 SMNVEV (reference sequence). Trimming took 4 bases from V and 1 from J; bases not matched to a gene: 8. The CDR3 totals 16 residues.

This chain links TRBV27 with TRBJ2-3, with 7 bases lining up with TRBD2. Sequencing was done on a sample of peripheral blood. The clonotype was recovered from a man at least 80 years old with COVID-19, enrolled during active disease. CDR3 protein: CASSSTRGYGTDTQYF. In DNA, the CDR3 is TGTGCCAGCAGTTCGACGCGGGGGTATGGCACAGATACGCAGTATTTT.